This T cell receptor beta chain was retrieved from a study of blood T cell repertoires in COVID-19 (dated by TCRdb to the early 2020s). A note on the overall study: The collaborator samples originated in the United States, Italy and Spain and spanned the acute and convalescent phases of COVID-19. The prospective study material was composed of cDNA or gDNA derived from T cells, B-cell-depleted T cells, or PBMCs. Subjects who had been exposed to COVID-19, were actively infected with it, or had recovered from it provided the deeply sampled blood TCRbeta repertoires that made up the dataset. The repertoires were released in a freely available public database intended as a resource for research on the immune response to SARS-CoV-2. The samples were drawn from the first 160 participants of the ongoing ImmuneRACE study and from 950 to 1,500 subjects provided by 6 global collaborators. The sample metadata nearly always contained a de-identified subject ID, COVID-19 status, age in years and sex. Where available, HLA class I and class II types were taken from metadata supplied by the sample provider and were not determined by assay-based typing.

About this clone: It lacks a known antigen. No base quality information exists; no much larger clone differs at one position.

What the research found in general, with its limitations: The quantity of clinical and demographic metadata differed by source and by participant and was supplied without curation.

In the prospective study, participants were about 18 to 95 years old, resided in approximately 25 geographic areas of the United States, and were enrolled through a virtual design. In the prospective study, participants were assigned to cohorts based on the clinical history participants reported in a screening survey and a study questionnaire. Recovered participants in ImmuneRACE Cohort 3 were defined by two consecutive negative NP/OP PCR tests, clearance by a healthcare professional, or resolution of symptoms. In the prospective study, mobile phlebotomists collected whole blood, serum and a nasopharyngeal or oropharyngeal swab from each participant. Prospective study participants could optionally give additional blood draws and questionnaires over an approximately 2-month period. Before DNA extraction, blood samples from the prospective study were shipped at room temperature or frozen. TCRbeta CDR3 regions were amplified from genomic DNA by means of the immunoSEQ Assay, a bias-controlled multiplex PCR. Per the original workflow: Nucleated cell counts per sample were estimated from amplification of reference gene primers within the assay. To quantify the absolute abundance of each unique TCRbeta CDR3 rearrangement, sequence reads were collapsed and filtered. Productive Simpson clonality was computed per sample as the square root of Simpson's diversity index over productive rearrangements. TCRdb obtained this table from immuneACCESS and retained in-frame rearrangements with V and J assigned. These tables miss some clones; where compared with another copy, unresolved V genes account for less than half of the shortfall, and the remainder is unexplained. V, J and clone size reflect that table, while D and trimming were determined from the DNA. The sample profile shows hundreds of thousands of clones; 75% to 90% of them were found once. The biggest ten clones account for 1.1% of the sample.

This TCR was sampled from a man aged 25 to 45 who had recovered from COVID-19. The specimen was PBMCs or T cells enriched from blood (not recorded which).

Here is the DNA: TGTGCCAGCAGCTTAGGGACTAGCGTCTACAATGAGCAGTTCTTC. This is translated as CASSLGTSVYNEQFF. In this chain, TRBV11-3 is recombined with TRBJ2-1; 9 middle bases align to TRBD2. Inclusive of the bounding cysteine and phenylalanine, the CDR3 is 15 residues long. The DNA shown is the 45-base CDR3, in frame from base 1. Based on the germline V gene, the CDR1 and CDR2 sequences are SGHNT and YENEEA. Compared with germline, V lacks 1 base and J lacks 3 bases; bases without a gene match: 1.